These 2 T cell receptor beta chains were all obtained from the same sample, sequenced in a study of cytomegalovirus exposure and HLA in healthy donors. In the PCR, 60 Vbeta and 13 Jbeta primers were used. Some clones are missing from TCRdb's copy, which holds only in-frame ones; the method was immunoSEQ multiplex PCR. The sample includes under 150,000 clones, around 75% of them seen just once. Sample: PBMCs. The receptors stem from a man aged 60 to 69 in good health and CMV-seronegative.

The CDR3 DNA reads as TGCGCCAGCAGTGAGTACGGCAGGGAAGAGACCCAGTACTTC. Protein sequence: CASSEYGREETQYF. The V and J genes are TRBV10-1 and TRBJ2-5; maybe TRBD1 (5 bases). The germline V gene encodes CDR1 WNHNN and CDR2 SYGVQD (reference sequence). The CDR3 length is 14 residues. The germline V and J ends were trimmed by 1 base and 3 bases, with 9 bases remaining between them.

The rearrangement uses TRBV6-5 and TRBJ1-4, with 7 bases identical to TRBD1. The CDR3 length is 14 residues. Germline V gene data show CDR1 as MNHEY and CDR2 as SVGAGI. V was clipped by 5 bases and J by 7 bases; unmatched bases: 7. CDR3 nucleotides: TGTGCCAGCAGTCAGGGGGAGCCAGGTGAAAAACTGTTTTTT. This codes for CASSQGEPGEKLFF.